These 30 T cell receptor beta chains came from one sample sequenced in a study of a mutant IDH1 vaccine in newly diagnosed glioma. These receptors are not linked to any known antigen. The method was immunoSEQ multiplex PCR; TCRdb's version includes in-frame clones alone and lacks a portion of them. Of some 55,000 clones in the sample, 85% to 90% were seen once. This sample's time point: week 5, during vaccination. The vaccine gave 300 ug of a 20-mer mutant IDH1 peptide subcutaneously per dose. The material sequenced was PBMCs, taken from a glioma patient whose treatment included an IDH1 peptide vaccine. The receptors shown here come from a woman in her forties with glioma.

CDR3 residues: CASSQFTDRNYGYTF. CDR3 in DNA: TGCGCCAGCAGCCAATTCACAGACCGCAACTATGGCTACACCTTC. The chain employs TRBV4-1 and TRBJ1-2; D remains ambiguous. Germline values: CDR1 MGHRA, CDR2 YSYEKL. This CDR3 has 15 amino acids. V was trimmed by 2 bases and J by 2 bases, leaving 12 bases between them.

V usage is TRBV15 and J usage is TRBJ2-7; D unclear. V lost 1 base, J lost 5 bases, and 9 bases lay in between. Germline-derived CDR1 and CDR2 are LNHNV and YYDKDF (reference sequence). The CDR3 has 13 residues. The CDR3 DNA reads TGTGCCACCAGCAGAGGGGTGGCGAACGAGCAGTACTTC. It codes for CATSRGVANEQYF. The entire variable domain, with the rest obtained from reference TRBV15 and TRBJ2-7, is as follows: DAMVIQNPRYQVTQFGKPVTLSCSQTLNHNVMYWYQQKSSQAPKLLFHYYDKDFNNEADTPDNFQSRRPNTSFCFLDIRSPGLGDTAMYLCATSRGVANEQYFGPGTRLTVT.

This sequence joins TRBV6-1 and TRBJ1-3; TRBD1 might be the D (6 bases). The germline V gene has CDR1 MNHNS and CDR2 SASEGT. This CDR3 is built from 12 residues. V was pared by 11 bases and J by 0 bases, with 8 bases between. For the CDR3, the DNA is TGTGCCGGACAGACCTCTGGAAACACCATATATTTT. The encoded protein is CAGQTSGNTIYF.

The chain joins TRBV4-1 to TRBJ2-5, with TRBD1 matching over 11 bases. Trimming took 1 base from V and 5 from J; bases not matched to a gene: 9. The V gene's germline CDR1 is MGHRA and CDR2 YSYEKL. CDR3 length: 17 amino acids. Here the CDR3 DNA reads TGCGCCAGCAGCCAAGTATCCTGGACAGGGGGCCGGGAGACCCAGTACTTC. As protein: CASSQVSWTGGRETQYF.

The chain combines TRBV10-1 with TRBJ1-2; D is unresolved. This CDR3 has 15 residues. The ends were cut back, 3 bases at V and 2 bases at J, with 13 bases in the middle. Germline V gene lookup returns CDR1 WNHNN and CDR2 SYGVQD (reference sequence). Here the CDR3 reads CASSDRRTGNYGYTF. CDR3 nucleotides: TGCGCCAGCAGTGACCGACGTACTGGGAACTATGGCTACACCTTC.

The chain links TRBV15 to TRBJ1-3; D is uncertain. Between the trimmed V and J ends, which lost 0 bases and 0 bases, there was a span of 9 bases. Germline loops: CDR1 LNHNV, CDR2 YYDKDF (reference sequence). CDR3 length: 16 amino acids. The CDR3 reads CATSRDLTTSGNTIYF. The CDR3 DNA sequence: TGTGCCACCAGCAGAGATCTCACAACCTCTGGAAACACCATATATTTT.

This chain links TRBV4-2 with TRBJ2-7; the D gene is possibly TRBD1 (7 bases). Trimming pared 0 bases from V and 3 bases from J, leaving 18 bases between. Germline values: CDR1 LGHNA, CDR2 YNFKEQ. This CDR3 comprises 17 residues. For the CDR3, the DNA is TGTGCCAGCAGCCAAGATCCCGGGGGACAGTTTATCTACGAGCAGTACTTC. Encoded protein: CASSQDPGGQFIYEQYF.

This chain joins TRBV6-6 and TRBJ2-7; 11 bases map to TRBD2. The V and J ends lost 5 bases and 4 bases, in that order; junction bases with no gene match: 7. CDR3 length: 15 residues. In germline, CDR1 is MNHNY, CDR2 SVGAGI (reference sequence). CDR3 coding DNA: TGTGCCAGCAGTACCCGACTAGCGGGAACTTACGAGCAGTACTTC. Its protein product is CASSTRLAGTYEQYF.

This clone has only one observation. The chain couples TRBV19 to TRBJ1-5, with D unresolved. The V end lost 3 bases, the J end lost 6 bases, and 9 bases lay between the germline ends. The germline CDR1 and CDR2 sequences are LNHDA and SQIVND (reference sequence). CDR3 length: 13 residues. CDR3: CASSMGLTQPQHF. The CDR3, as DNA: TGTGCCAGTAGTATGGGATTAACTCAGCCCCAGCATTTT.

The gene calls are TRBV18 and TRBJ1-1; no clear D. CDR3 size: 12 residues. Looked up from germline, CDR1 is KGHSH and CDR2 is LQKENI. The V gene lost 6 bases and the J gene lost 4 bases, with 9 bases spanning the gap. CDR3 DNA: TGTGCCAGCTCGCCATTGGGCACTGAAGCTTTCTTT. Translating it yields CASSPLGTEAFF.

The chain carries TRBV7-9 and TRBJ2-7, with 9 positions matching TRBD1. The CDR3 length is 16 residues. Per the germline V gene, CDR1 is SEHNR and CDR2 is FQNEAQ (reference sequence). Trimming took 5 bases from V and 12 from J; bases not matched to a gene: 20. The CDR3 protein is CASSPPPGTGTFYAYF. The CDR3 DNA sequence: TGTGCCAGCAGCCCGCCCCCCGGGACAGGGACCTTCTACGCGTACTTC.

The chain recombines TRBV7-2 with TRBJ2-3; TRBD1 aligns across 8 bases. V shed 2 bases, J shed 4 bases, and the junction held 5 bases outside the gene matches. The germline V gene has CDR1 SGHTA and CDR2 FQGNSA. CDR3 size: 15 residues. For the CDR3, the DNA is TGTGCCAGCAGCTTAACCGGACAGGGCCCAGATACGCAGTATTTT. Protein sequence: CASSLTGQGPDTQYF.

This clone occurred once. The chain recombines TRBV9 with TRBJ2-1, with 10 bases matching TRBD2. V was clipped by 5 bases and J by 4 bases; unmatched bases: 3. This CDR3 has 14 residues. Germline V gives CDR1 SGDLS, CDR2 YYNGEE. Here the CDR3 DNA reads TGTGCCAGCAGTGGTAGCGGGGGGTACAATGAGCAGTTCTTC. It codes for CASSGSGGYNEQFF.

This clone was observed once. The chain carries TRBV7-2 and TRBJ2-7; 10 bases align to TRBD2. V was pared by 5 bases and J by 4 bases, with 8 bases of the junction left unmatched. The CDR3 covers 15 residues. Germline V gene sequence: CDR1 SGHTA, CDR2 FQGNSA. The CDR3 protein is CASSQAGGSKYEQYF. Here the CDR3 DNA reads TGTGCCAGCAGCCAAGCGGGGGGGTCCAAATACGAGCAGTACTTC.

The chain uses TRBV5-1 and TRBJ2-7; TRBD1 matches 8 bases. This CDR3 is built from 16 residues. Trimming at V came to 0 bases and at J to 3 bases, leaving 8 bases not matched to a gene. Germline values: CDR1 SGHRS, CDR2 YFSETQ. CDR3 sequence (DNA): TGCGCCAGCAGCTTGGGACAGGGGCGCGCGTACTACGAGCAGTACTTC. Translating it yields CASSLGQGRAYYEQYF. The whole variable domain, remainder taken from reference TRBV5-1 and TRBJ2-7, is KAGVTQTPRYLIKTRGQQVTLSCSPISGHRSVSWYQQTPGQGLQFLFEYFSETQRNKGNFPGRFSGRQFSNSRSEMNVSTLELGDSALYLCASSLGQGRAYYEQYFGPGTRLTVT.

The CDR3 is CASRGGGGQGYTF. DNA for the CDR3: TGTGCCAGCAGGGGGGGCGGGGGCCAAGGCTACACCTTC. The chain couples TRBV2 to TRBJ1-2, with D maybe TRBD1 (6 bases). This CDR3 has 13 amino acids. Per the germline V gene, CDR1 is SNHLY and CDR2 is FYNNEI. V was cut by 6 bases and J by 8 bases, with 16 bases left in between.

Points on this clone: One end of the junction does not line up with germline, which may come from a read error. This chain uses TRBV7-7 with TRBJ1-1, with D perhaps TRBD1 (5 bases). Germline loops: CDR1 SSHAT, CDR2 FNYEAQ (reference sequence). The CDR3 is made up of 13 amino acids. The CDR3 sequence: CASSPQGGTEAFF. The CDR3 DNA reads TGTGCTAGCAGTCCCCAGGGAGGCACTGAAGCTTTCTTT.

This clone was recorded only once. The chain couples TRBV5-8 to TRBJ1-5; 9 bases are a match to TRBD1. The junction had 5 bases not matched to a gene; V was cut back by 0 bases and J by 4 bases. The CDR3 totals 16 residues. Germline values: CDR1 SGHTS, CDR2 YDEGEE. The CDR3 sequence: CASSLGTGTGNQPQHF. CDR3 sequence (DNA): TGTGCCAGCAGCTTGGGGACCGGGACAGGGAATCAGCCCCAGCATTTT.

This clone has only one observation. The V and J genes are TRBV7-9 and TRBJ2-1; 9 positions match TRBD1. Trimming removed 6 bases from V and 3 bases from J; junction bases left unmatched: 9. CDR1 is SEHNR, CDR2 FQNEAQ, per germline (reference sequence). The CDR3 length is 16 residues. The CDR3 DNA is TGTGCCAGCAGTCAAACCTGGGACAGGGACTACAATGAGCAGTTCTTC. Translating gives CASSQTWDRDYNEQFF.

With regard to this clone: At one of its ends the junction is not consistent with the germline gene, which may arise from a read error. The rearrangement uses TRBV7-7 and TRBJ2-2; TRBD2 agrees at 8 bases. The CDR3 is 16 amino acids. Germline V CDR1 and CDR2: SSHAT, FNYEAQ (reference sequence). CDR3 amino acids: CASSLAGSPNTGELFF. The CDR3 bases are TGTGCTAGCAGCTTAGCGGGGTCCCCGAACACCGGGGAGCTGTTTTTT.

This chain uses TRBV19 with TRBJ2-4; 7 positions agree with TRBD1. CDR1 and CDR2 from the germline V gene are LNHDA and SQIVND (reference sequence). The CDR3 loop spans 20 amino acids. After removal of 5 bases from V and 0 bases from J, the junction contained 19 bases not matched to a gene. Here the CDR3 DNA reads TGTGCCAGTAGTCCCCGGACAGGACGCCTGACTTTACTAGCCAAAAACATTCAGTACTTC. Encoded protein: CASSPRTGRLTLLAKNIQYF.

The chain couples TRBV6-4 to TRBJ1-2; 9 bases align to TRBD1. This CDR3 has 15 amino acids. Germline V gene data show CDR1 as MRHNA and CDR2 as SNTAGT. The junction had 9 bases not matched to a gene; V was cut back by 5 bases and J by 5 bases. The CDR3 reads CASSPTSTGGYGYTF. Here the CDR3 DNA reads TGTGCCAGCAGTCCCACCTCGACAGGGGGGTATGGCTACACCTTC.

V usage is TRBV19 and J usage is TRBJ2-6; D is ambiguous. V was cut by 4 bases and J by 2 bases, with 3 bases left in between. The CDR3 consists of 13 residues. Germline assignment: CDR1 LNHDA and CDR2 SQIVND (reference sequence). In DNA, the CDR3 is TGTGCCAGTAGTAGTGCTGGGGCCAACGTCCTGACTTTC. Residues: CASSSAGANVLTF.

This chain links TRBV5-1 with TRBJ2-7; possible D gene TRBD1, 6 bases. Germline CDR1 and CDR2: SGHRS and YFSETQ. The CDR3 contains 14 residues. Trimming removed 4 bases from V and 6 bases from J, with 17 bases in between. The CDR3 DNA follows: TGCGCCAGCAGCGTGCGACAGGTTGGGTCCGAGCAGTACTTC. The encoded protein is CASSVRQVGSEQYF.

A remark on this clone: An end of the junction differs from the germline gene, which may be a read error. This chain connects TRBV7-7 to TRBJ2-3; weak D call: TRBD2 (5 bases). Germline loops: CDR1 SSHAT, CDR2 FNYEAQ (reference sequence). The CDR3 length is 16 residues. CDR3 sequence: CASSLAPGRGTDTQYF. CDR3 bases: TGTGCTAGCAGCTTAGCCCCCGGTCGCGGGACAGATACGCAGTATTTT.

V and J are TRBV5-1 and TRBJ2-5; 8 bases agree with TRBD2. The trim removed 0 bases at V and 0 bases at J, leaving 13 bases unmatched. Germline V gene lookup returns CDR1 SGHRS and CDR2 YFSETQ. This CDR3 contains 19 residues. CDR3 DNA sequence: TGCGCCAGCAGCTTGGTAAGGGGACTAGGACAAGAGTACCAAGAGACCCAGTACTTC. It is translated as CASSLVRGLGQEYQETQYF. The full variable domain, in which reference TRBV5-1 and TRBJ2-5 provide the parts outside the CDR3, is KAGVTQTPRYLIKTRGQQVTLSCSPISGHRSVSWYQQTPGQGLQFLFEYFSETQRNKGNFPGRFSGRQFSNSRSEMNVSTLELGDSALYLCASSLVRGLGQEYQETQYFGPGTRLLVL.

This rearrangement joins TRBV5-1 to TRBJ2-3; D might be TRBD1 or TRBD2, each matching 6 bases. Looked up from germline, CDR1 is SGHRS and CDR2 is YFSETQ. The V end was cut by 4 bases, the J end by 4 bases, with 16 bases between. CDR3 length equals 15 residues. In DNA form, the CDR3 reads TGCGCCAGCAGCGGGGGGACACCTGGGGCAGATACGCAGTATTTT. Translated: CASSGGTPGADTQYF.

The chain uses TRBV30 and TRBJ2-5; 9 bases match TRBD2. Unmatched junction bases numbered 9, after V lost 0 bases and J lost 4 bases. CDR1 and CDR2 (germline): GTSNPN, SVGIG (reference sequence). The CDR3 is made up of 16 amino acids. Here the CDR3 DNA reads TGTGCCTGGAGTGTACGACCTAGCGGGATAACAGAGACCCAGTACTTC. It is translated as CAWSVRPSGITETQYF.

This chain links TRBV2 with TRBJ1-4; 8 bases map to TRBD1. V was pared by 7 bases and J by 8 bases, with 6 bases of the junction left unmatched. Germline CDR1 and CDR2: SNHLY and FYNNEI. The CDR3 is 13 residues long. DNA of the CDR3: TGTGCCAGCATTGGACAGGGAGGAGAAAAACTGTTTTTT. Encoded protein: CASIGQGGEKLFF.

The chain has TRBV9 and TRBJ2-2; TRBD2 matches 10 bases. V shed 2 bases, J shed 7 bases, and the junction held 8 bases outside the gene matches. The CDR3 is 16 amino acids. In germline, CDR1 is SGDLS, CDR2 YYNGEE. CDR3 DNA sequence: TGTGCCAGCAGCGTGCTTGGGACTAGCGAAGGCGGGGAGCTGTTTTTT. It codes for CASSVLGTSEGGELFF. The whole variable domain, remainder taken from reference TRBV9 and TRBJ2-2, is DSGVTQTPKHLITATGQRVTLRCSPRSGDLSVYWYQQSLDQGLQFLIQYYNGEERAKGNILERFSAQQFPDLHSELNLSSLELGDSALYFCASSVLGTSEGGELFFGEGSRLTVL.